A single sample gave rise to the 10 T cell receptor beta chains below, sequenced in a study of monozygotic twins with inflammatory bowel disease. TCRdb re-called the 5' RACE reads; one entry per CDR3 protein, DNA not given. This table lists 300,000 to 400,000 distinct CDR3 sequences. The sample comprised blood. These receptor sequences come from a human donor with ulcerative colitis or Crohn's disease, or a healthy co-twin of an affected twin (not recorded which).

The chain joins TRBV18 to TRBJ1-4; TCRdb lists TRBD1, though no DNA is available to test this call. Germline-derived CDR1 and CDR2 are KGHSH and LQKENI. The CDR3 contains 15 residues. The CDR3 loop reads CASSPRQGRDEKLFF. Full variable domain (remainder filled in from reference TRBV18 and TRBJ1-4): NAGVMQNPRHLVRRRGQEARLRCSPMKGHSHVYWYRQLPEEGLKFMVYLQKENIIDESGMPKERFSAEFPKEGPSILRIQQVVRGDSAAYFCASSPRQGRDEKLFFGSGTQLSVL.

The chain carries TRBV5-6 and TRBJ2-5; the TCRdb D gene call, TRBD1, has no DNA to confirm it. This CDR3 spans 19 amino acids. Per the germline V gene, CDR1 is SGHDT and CDR2 is YYEEEE. The CDR3 here is CASSWRTGTDNSFQETQYF.

CDR3: CAWSRTGIGNEQFF. The chain employs TRBV30 and TRBJ2-1; TCRdb picks TRBD1, but there is no DNA to check that call. Germline loops: CDR1 GTSNPN, CDR2 SVGIG (reference sequence). This CDR3 contains 14 residues.

The chain has TRBV7-2 and TRBJ2-1; absent DNA, TCRdb's TRBD1 call cannot be checked. Germline CDR1 reads SGHTA; CDR2 reads FQGNSA. CDR3 length: 14 amino acids. Here the CDR3 reads CASSLSTGFNEQFF.

The rearrangement uses TRBV18 and TRBJ1-5. The germline gives CDR1 KGHSH, CDR2 LQKENI. This CDR3 is 16 amino acids long. CDR3 sequence reads: CASSLQGGYSNQPQHF.

The chain is built from TRBV5-1 and TRBJ1-5. CDR1 and CDR2 (germline): SGHRS, YFSETQ. This CDR3 contains 17 residues. The CDR3 region is CASSLGASSGGNQPQHF.

The genes are TRBV7-8 and TRBJ2-1; TCRdb designates TRBD1, a call that cannot be tested without DNA. The CDR3 is made up of 13 amino acids. In germline, CDR1 is SGHVS, CDR2 FQNEAQ. CDR3 protein: CASSWGTGTEQFF.

The rearrangement links TRBV11-2 to TRBJ2-5; the D gene TCRdb calls, TRBD2, cannot be checked with no DNA. This CDR3 spans 12 amino acids. Germline V lookup: CDR1 SGHAT, CDR2 FQNNGV. CDR3 protein: CASSLGDSTAYF.

The chain carries TRBV7-7 and TRBJ1-5. Germline lookup yields CDR1 SSHAT and CDR2 FNYEAQ (reference sequence). The length of the CDR3 is 15 residues. The CDR3: CASSPGGIFDQPQHF.

V gene TRBV6-5 combines with J gene TRBJ2-7; TCRdb's D call, TRBD1, is unchecked because there is no DNA. From germline, CDR1 is MNHEY and CDR2 SVGAGI. There are 12 residues in the CDR3. The CDR3 sequence is CASSFGQGEQYF.